A single sample is the source of the 19 T cell receptor beta chains below, sequenced in a study of T cell changes during pregnancy in multiple sclerosis. Produced via immunoSEQ multiplex PCR; TCRdb's table is partial and in-frame only. The table has about 25,000 clones, around nine tenths seen once. This sample comprised CD4+ T cells from peripheral blood mononuclear cells, obtained in the second trimester of pregnancy. The receptors shown here come from a female donor in good health, enrolled as a control in a pregnancy study.

A few counts support this clone. This chain's CDR3 is CASSLSGEAYEQYF. The CDR3 region has the DNA TGCGCCAGCAGCTTGTCCGGGGAGGCCTACGAGCAGTACTTC. The rearrangement joins TRBV5-1 to TRBJ2-7; maybe TRBD2 (6 bases). Trimming removed 1 base from V and 2 bases from J, with 10 bases in between. This CDR3 has 14 residues. CDR1 and CDR2 (germline): SGHRS, YFSETQ. Using reference TRBV5-1 and TRBJ2-7 for the parts outside the CDR3, the full variable domain is KAGVTQTPRYLIKTRGQQVTLSCSPISGHRSVSWYQQTPGQGLQFLFEYFSETQRNKGNFPGRFSGRQFSNSRSEMNVSTLELGDSALYLCASSLSGEAYEQYFGPGTRLTVT.

The chain carries TRBV9 and TRBJ2-5, with 10 bases lining up with TRBD2. CDR1 and CDR2 from the germline V gene are SGDLS and YYNGEE. V lost 3 bases to trimming and J lost 3 bases; unmatched junction nucleotides: 8. This CDR3 has 16 residues. Here the CDR3 DNA reads TGTGCCAGCAGCGAATCGGGACTAGCGCGTAAAGAGACCCAGTACTTC. It encodes CASSESGLARKETQYF.

The rearrangement links TRBV5-1 to TRBJ2-3, with 11 bases identical to TRBD2. CDR1 SGHRS and CDR2 YFSETQ come from the germline V gene. The CDR3 extends over 15 amino acids. Unmatched junction bases numbered 3, after V lost 0 bases and J lost 6 bases. CDR3 nucleotide sequence: TGCGCCAGCAGCTTGGTACTAGCGGGAGCGGATACGCAGTATTTT. This codes for CASSLVLAGADTQYF.

V gene TRBV9 combines with J gene TRBJ2-7, with 7 bases identical to TRBD1. There are 16 residues in the CDR3. Germline V CDR1 and CDR2: SGDLS, YYNGEE. With V trimmed by 1 base and J by 0 bases, 7 bases remained unmatched. DNA of the CDR3: TGTGCCAGCAGCGTAACGGTAGGACAGGTCTCCTACGAGCAGTACTTC. Amino acids: CASSVTVGQVSYEQYF.

The rearrangement joins TRBV7-9 to TRBJ1-1; D is unresolved. The CDR3 has 15 residues. V lost 5 bases and J 1 base, leaving 14 bases between the germline ends. Germline V CDR1 and CDR2: SEHNR, FQNEAQ (reference sequence). The CDR3: CASSLRVVENTEAFF. The DNA for the CDR3 is TGTGCCAGCAGCCTGCGCGTGGTTGAGAACACTGAAGCTTTCTTT.

V usage is TRBV29-1 and J usage is TRBJ2-2, with D perhaps TRBD1 (5 bases). From germline, CDR1 is SQVTM and CDR2 ANQGSEA. The CDR3 totals 14 residues. The V and J ends lost 4 bases and 0 bases respectively, with 9 bases between them. CDR3 sequence (DNA): TGCAGCGTTGCAGGGCCTGCGAACACCGGGGAGCTGTTTTTT. Its protein is CSVAGPANTGELFF.

This clone was seen a single time. The chain has TRBV15 and TRBJ1-5; no clear D. In germline, CDR1 is LNHNV, CDR2 YYDKDF (reference sequence). The CDR3 totals 13 residues. The V gene lost 0 bases and the J gene lost 7 bases, with 7 bases spanning the gap. This CDR3 reads CATSRDSGQPQHF. In DNA, the CDR3 is TGTGCCACCAGCAGAGATTCGGGACAGCCCCAGCATTTT.

Only a few counts were recorded for this clone. This chain uses TRBV9 with TRBJ2-7, with 8 bases lining up with TRBD2. Germline V gene sequence: CDR1 SGDLS, CDR2 YYNGEE. Unmatched junction bases numbered 7, after V lost 5 bases and J lost 3 bases. The CDR3 is made up of 14 amino acids. The chain's CDR3 is CASRFLAGRYEQYF. CDR3 DNA: TGTGCCAGCAGGTTCTTAGCGGGGCGCTACGAGCAGTACTTC.

The chain is built from TRBV7-6 and TRBJ2-6; the D gene is possibly TRBD2 (5 bases). V dropped 4 bases and J dropped 2 bases, with 12 bases sitting between them. The germline V gene has CDR1 SGHVS and CDR2 FNYEAQ. The CDR3 covers 16 residues. The CDR3 nucleotides read TGTGCCAGCAGCTCATCAGGACTCACTGGGGCCAACGTCCTGACTTTC. It translates to CASSSSGLTGANVLTF.

The chain employs TRBV4-3 and TRBJ2-5, with 7 bases matching TRBD1. The CDR3 is 15 amino acids. J gave up 11 bases and V 0 bases, and 12 bases lay outside the gene matches. Germline lookup yields CDR1 LGHNA and CDR2 YSLEER. CDR3 amino acids: CASSQDHTGVREQYF. The CDR3 nucleotides are TGCGCCAGCAGCCAAGATCATACAGGGGTGAGGGAGCAGTACTTC.

V is TRBV5-4 and J is TRBJ2-7, with TRBD1 as a possible D gene (6 bases). CDR1 SGHNT and CDR2 YYREEE come from the germline V gene (reference sequence). V lost 4 bases, J lost 7 bases, and 18 bases lay in between. This CDR3 has 14 amino acids. The CDR3 DNA follows: TGTGCCAGCAGCCTCCGGACTCCTCAGGGGGAGCAGTACTTC. This gives the protein CASSLRTPQGEQYF.

This chain joins TRBV11-2 and TRBJ2-7, with D possibly being TRBD2 (6 bases). Trimming cost V 5 bases and J 0 bases, with 14 bases left between them. This CDR3 comprises 15 residues. The V gene's germline CDR1 is SGHAT and CDR2 FQNNGV. The CDR3 protein is CASSPTGGFSYEQYF. The CDR3 nucleotides read TGTGCCAGCAGCCCCACCGGGGGTTTCTCCTACGAGCAGTACTTC.

The J gene is TRBJ2-7, the V gene TRBV2; maybe TRBD2 (5 bases). Trimming shortened V by 2 bases and J by 6 bases, and 11 bases separated the two germline ends. This CDR3 is 13 amino acids long. From germline, CDR1 is SNHLY and CDR2 FYNNEI. The CDR3 DNA sequence: TGTGCCAGCAGTGAACCCGGGGTGGTCGAGCAGTACTTC. Translating gives CASSEPGVVEQYF.

This clone rates as medium-sized. The chain couples TRBV9 to TRBJ2-1; 7 bases are a match to TRBD2. This CDR3 region has 15 residues. Germline V CDR1 and CDR2: SGDLS, YYNGEE. The trim removed 0 bases at V and 3 bases at J, leaving 3 bases unmatched. The CDR3 protein is CASSVGRGDYNEQFF. CDR3 DNA sequence: TGTGCCAGCAGCGTAGGACGGGGGGACTACAATGAGCAGTTCTTC.

This clone was detected a few times. The chain uses TRBV10-1 and TRBJ2-7, with TRBD1 as a possible D gene (5 bases). CDR1 is WNHNN and CDR2 is SYGVQD in the germline V gene (reference sequence). V gave up 7 bases and J gave up 0 bases, with 7 bases separating them. The CDR3 consists of 12 residues. The CDR3 DNA follows: TGCGCCAGCACGCAGGGCTCCTACGAGCAGTACTTC. Its translation is CASTQGSYEQYF.

The V and J genes are TRBV30 and TRBJ2-1, with 8 nucleotides matching TRBD2. Germline CDR1 reads GTSNPN; CDR2 reads SVGIG (reference sequence). The CDR3 loop spans 14 amino acids. With V trimmed by 3 bases and J by 14 bases, 15 bases remained unmatched. The CDR3 DNA reads TGTGCCTGGAGGGGCAGTGTGACCGAACTAGCGGAGTTCTTC. As protein: CAWRGSVTELAEFF.

The CDR3 coding sequence is TGTGCCAGCAGTGTTGGACACTCTAATTCACCCCTCCACTTT. It codes for CASSVGHSNSPLHF. The V and J genes are TRBV6-1 and TRBJ1-6; D possibly corresponds to TRBD1 (5 bases). V dropped 4 bases and J dropped 6 bases, with 10 bases sitting between them. Germline V CDR1 and CDR2: MNHNS, SASEGT. CDR3 length equals 14 residues.

This chain connects TRBV2 to TRBJ2-2, with D possibly matching TRBD2 (6 bases). The CDR3 totals 15 residues. Germline V CDR1 and CDR2: SNHLY, FYNNEI. V was shortened by 0 bases and J by 1 base, with 6 bases between the two germline ends. CDR3 in DNA: TGTGCCAGCAGTGAAGCGGGAGGGAACACCGGGGAGCTGTTTTTT. The encoded protein is CASSEAGGNTGELFF.

The rearrangement uses TRBV7-8 and TRBJ2-4; possible D gene TRBD2, 6 bases. Germline V CDR1 and CDR2: SGHVS, FQNEAQ. CDR3 length: 16 residues. V was cut by 5 bases and J by 0 bases, with 14 bases left in between. The CDR3 loop is CASSPTGDLAKNIQYF. The DNA of the CDR3 is TGTGCCAGCAGCCCAACGGGGGATCTAGCCAAAAACATTCAGTACTTC.